These 17 T cell receptor beta chains were sequenced from one sample in a study of T cell repertoires in cytomegalovirus infection. TCRdb reprocessed the reads with MiXCR, giving one entry per CDR3 protein. Seen here are about 770,000 distinct CDR3 sequences, 25% to 30% observed once, and the top ten hold around 13%. Their specific antigens are unknown. The starting material was cultured CD8+ T cells from PBMCs, obtained from culture after CMV antigen stimulation. The receptors were sampled from a human donor in good health (CMV status not recorded). Some clones in this sample may be carry-over from other donors' samples.

This clonotype was detected many times. The J gene is TRBJ2-6, the V gene TRBV7-8; TRBD1 matches at 8 bases. V dropped 5 bases and J dropped 2; count of bases not matched to a gene: 14. The CDR3 totals 19 residues. From germline, CDR1 is SGHVS and CDR2 FQNEAQ. The CDR3 region has the DNA TGTGCCAGCAGCCCCAAGGCCAGGGGGCTGATCCCTGGGGCCAACGTCCTGACTTTC. This encodes CASSPKARGLIPGANVLTF.

This clonotype was seen a handful of times. The rearrangement links TRBV7-3 to TRBJ2-3, with D perhaps TRBD1 (5 bases). Germline V CDR1 and CDR2: SGHTA, FQGTGA. CDR3 size: 15 residues. V lost 7 bases and J lost 0, with 14 bases in between. DNA of the CDR3: TGTGCCAGCACTCTAGGGGCCTCTAGCACAGATACGCAGTATTTT. As protein: CASTLGASSTDTQYF. The full variable domain, completed using reference TRBV7-3 and TRBJ2-3, is GAGVSQTPSNKVTEKGKYVELRCDPISGHTALYWYRQSLGQGPEFLIYFQGTGAADDSGLPNDRFFAVRPEGSVSTLKIQRTERGDSAVYLCASTLGASSTDTQYFGPGTRLTVL.

This chain joins TRBV2 and TRBJ1-2; D unclear. Germline CDR1 reads SNHLY; CDR2 reads FYNNEI. The ends were cut back, 9 bases at V and 5 bases at J, with 19 bases in the middle. The CDR3 consists of 14 residues. The CDR3 DNA follows: TGTGCCAGTATGACATTCTCAGGCGGGTATGGCTACACCTTC. This sequence encodes CASMTFSGGYGYTF.

Only a few counts were recorded for this clonotype. The rearrangement joins TRBV24-1 to TRBJ2-3, with TRBD2 as a possible D gene (6 bases). This CDR3 contains 17 residues. V was clipped by 4 bases and J by 3 bases, with 19 bases between them. Germline V CDR1 and CDR2: KGHDR, SFDVKD. In DNA form, the CDR3 reads TGTGCCACCAGTGAAGGAGGGGCCCACGAGGGGACAGATACGCAGTATTTT. Protein sequence: CATSEGGAHEGTDTQYF.

This clonotype was counted at least ten times. This chain connects TRBV14 to TRBJ2-7; 8 bases fit TRBD1. The CDR3 is made up of 14 amino acids. J lost 4 bases, V lost 1 base, and 3 bases had no gene match. Per germline, CDR1 SGHDN and CDR2 FVKESK. CDR3 bases: TGTGCCAGCAGCCAAGGCGACAGGGGTTACGAGCAGTACTTC. This encodes CASSQGDRGYEQYF.

The chain uses TRBV11-3 and TRBJ1-1; D not resolved. The germline V and J ends were trimmed by 5 bases and 6 bases, with 10 bases remaining between them. The CDR3 has 12 residues. The germline gives CDR1 SGHNT, CDR2 YENEEA. The CDR3 loop is CASSPSRPEAFF. DNA of the CDR3: TGTGCCAGCAGCCCCTCCCGCCCTGAAGCTTTCTTT.

Only a few counts were recorded for this clonotype. This chain links TRBV6-1 with TRBJ1-5; 12 positions agree with TRBD1. Trimming took 2 bases from V and 6 from J; bases not matched to a gene: 8. CDR3 length: 17 amino acids. Germline CDR1 reads MNHNS; CDR2 reads SASEGT. CDR3 nucleotides: TGTGCCAGCAGTGAACCCGCGGGGACAGGGGGCAGTCAGCCCCAGCATTTT. This codes for CASSEPAGTGGSQPQHF.

This clonotype occurred once. One base away lies a much larger clone, so this may be a sequencing read error. J is TRBJ1-2 and V is TRBV12-3 or TRBV12-4; no reliable D call. Between the trimmed V and J ends, which lost 5 bases and 10 bases, there was a span of 20 bases. CDR3 length: 14 residues. The CDR3 spells CASSGRPLQEDYTF. The CDR3 DNA reads as TGTGCCAGCAGTGGCCGGCCACTTCAAGAGGACTACACCTTC.

This clonotype showed up just a few times. V is TRBV12-3 or TRBV12-4 and J is TRBJ2-7, with 10 bases fitting TRBD1. The V segment lost 6 bases and the J segment 1 base; nucleotides outside the gene matches: 6. This CDR3 is built from 15 residues. The DNA of the CDR3 is TGTGCCAGCAGATGGGACAGGGGCCCTTCCTACGAGCAGTACGTC. Translation: CASRWDRGPSYEQYV.

A few counts support this clonotype. The DNA for the CDR3 is TGTGCCAGCAGCGGAACGGGGCGATCCACTGAAGCTTTCTTT. It codes for CASSGTGRSTEAFF. The chain has TRBV12-3 or TRBV12-4 and TRBJ1-1, with TRBD1 as a possible D gene (5 bases). Trimming shortened V by 6 bases and J by 4 bases, and 15 bases separated the two germline ends. This CDR3 contains 14 residues.

This clonotype was detected only a few times. The CDR3: CASSLNRGLNEQYV. The CDR3 bases are TGTGCCAGCAGCTTAAACAGGGGGCTCAACGAGCAGTACGTC. This sequence joins TRBV7-3 and TRBJ2-7, with 9 bases identical to TRBD1. The length of the CDR3 is 14 residues. Unmatched junction bases numbered 3, after V lost 1 base and J lost 5 bases. Germline values: CDR1 SGHTA, CDR2 FQGTGA.

The table lists this clonotype with a few counts. The chain is built from TRBV6-1 and TRBJ1-5; D is unresolved. The CDR3 is 14 amino acids. Germline V gives CDR1 MNHNS, CDR2 SASEGT. Trimming stripped 4 bases from V and 5 bases from J, with 12 bases between. For the CDR3, the DNA is TGTGCCAGCAGTGTCAGGTCCCTGCATCAGCCCCAGCATTTT. Protein: CASSVRSLHQPQHF.

There are a few counts of this clonotype. Written as DNA, the CDR3 is TGTGCCAGCAGCCTTAGCGGGGGAGGGGCAGATACGCAGTATTTT. Amino acids: CASSLSGGGADTQYF. The chain links TRBV7-2 to TRBJ2-3; 9 nucleotides align to TRBD2. Trimming cost V 5 bases and J 4 bases; bases outside gene matches: 7. CDR1 and CDR2 from the germline V gene are SGHTA and FQGNSA. This CDR3 comprises 15 residues.

The gene calls are TRBV4-1 and TRBJ2-3, with D uncertain. The V and J ends lost 3 bases and 4 bases respectively, with 8 bases between them. Per germline, CDR1 MGHRA and CDR2 YSYEKL. The CDR3 runs to 13 residues. In nucleotides, the CDR3 is TGCGCCAGCAGCCAGGGTCTCGCAGATACGCAGTATTTT. Translating it yields CASSQGLADTQYF.

The chain recombines TRBV18 with TRBJ2-5; 14 bases line up with TRBD2. This CDR3 has 16 amino acids. With 6 bases clipped from V and 3 bases from J, the junction kept 6 bases outside the gene matches. Germline CDR1 is KGHSH and CDR2 is LQKENI. The chain's CDR3 is CASSTGGLAGEETQYF. The CDR3 region has the DNA TGTGCCAGCTCTACAGGGGGACTAGCGGGGGAAGAGACCCAGTACTTC.

This clonotype was counted only a few times. The V call is TRBV27, the J call TRBJ1-1; D gene ambiguous. Germline CDR1 MNHEY, CDR2 SMNVEV (reference sequence). Trimming shortened V by 5 bases and J by 4 bases, and 11 bases separated the two germline ends. The CDR3 length is 13 residues. The CDR3 DNA follows: TGTGCCAGCAGTCCAGGATGGAGCACTGAAGCTTTCTTT. Translating gives CASSPGWSTEAFF.

In its sample, this clonotype was seen a few times. The chain employs TRBV7-2 and TRBJ2-5; 8 nucleotides agree with TRBD2. Germline values: CDR1 SGHTA, CDR2 FQGNSA. The CDR3 length is 15 residues. V shed 1 base and J 2 bases; nucleotides not matched to a gene: 3. This CDR3 reads CASSLGTSHQETQYF. The CDR3 DNA follows: TGTGCCAGCAGCTTAGGGACTAGCCATCAAGAGACCCAGTACTTC.